Following are 24 T cell receptor beta chains from one sample sequenced in a study of human T cells and chemical hapten exposure. TCRdb re-analysed the RACE reads in MiXCR, keeping a single row per CDR3 protein. Found here are roughly 180,000 distinct CDR3 sequences, 20% to 25% of them singletons; the top ten hold about 6.7%. Documented time point: patch test 1, 2 weeks after DPC sensitization. The sample's treatment: therapeutic diphenylcyclopropenone sensitization with weekly scalp DPC. Sequences were derived from whole blood, sampled in connection with sensitization to the hapten diphenylcyclopropenone (DPC). The receptors shown here come from a woman aged 45-60 years with alopecia areata. Some clones in this sample may be carry-over from other donors' samples.

This clonotype appeared a single time. The J gene is TRBJ1-4, the V gene TRBV7-8; D is possibly TRBD1 (6 bases). CDR3 length: 15 amino acids. The V end was cut by 5 bases, the J end by 5 bases, with 15 bases between. In germline, CDR1 is SGHVS, CDR2 FQNEAQ. CDR3 amino acids: CASSQGQDRNEKLFF. DNA for the CDR3: TGTGCCAGCAGCCAGGGGCAAGATCGAAATGAAAAACTGTTTTTT. The entire variable domain, with the rest obtained from reference TRBV7-8 and TRBJ1-4, is as follows: GAGVSQSPRYKVAKRGQDVALRCDPISGHVSLFWYQQALGQGPEFLTYFQNEAQLDKSGLPSDRFFAERPEGSVSTLKIQRTQQEDSAVYLCASSQGQDRNEKLFFGSGTQLSVL.

A few counts support this clonotype. V and J are TRBV28 and TRBJ1-1; no clear D. Trimming shortened V by 3 bases and J by 0 bases, and 8 bases separated the two germline ends. Germline V gives CDR1 MDHEN, CDR2 SYDVKM. This CDR3 region has 14 residues. The CDR3 here is CASSFSGVNTEAFF. The CDR3 coding sequence is TGTGCCAGCAGTTTTTCCGGGGTGAACACTGAAGCTTTCTTT. Using reference TRBV28 and TRBJ1-1 for the parts outside the CDR3, the full variable domain is DVKVTQSSRYLVKRTGEKVFLECVQDMDHENMFWYRQDPGLGLRLIYFSYDVKMKEKGDIPEGYSVSREKKERFSLILESASTNQTSMYLCASSFSGVNTEAFFGQGTRLTVV.

The V gene is TRBV7-2, the J gene TRBJ2-1, with TRBD2 matching over 9 bases. CDR1 and CDR2 from the germline V gene are SGHTA and FQGNSA. There are 15 residues in the CDR3. V lost 3 bases to trimming and J lost 7 bases; unmatched junction nucleotides: 7. The CDR3 sequence: CASSLSVAGVNEQFF. CDR3 nucleotide sequence: TGTGCCAGCAGCTTGAGTGTAGCGGGAGTTAATGAGCAGTTCTTC.

The chain links TRBV20-1 to TRBJ2-5; D perhaps matches TRBD2 (5 bases). Germline V lookup: CDR1 DFQATT, CDR2 SNEGSKA (reference sequence). Trimming removed 0 bases at V and 5 bases at J, with 13 bases between. The CDR3 has 14 residues. CDR3 sequence reads: CSARDRERVETQYF. CDR3 nucleotide sequence: TGCAGTGCTAGAGATCGTGAGAGGGTGGAGACCCAGTACTTC.

This clonotype has more than one count but fewer than ten. The chain employs TRBV10-3 and TRBJ1-2; TRBD1 matches 10 bases. The CDR3 is made up of 15 amino acids. Germline CDR1 reads ENHRY; CDR2 reads SYGVKD. Trimming at V came to 4 bases and at J to 5 bases, leaving 7 bases not matched to a gene. CDR3 DNA: TGTGCCATCAGTGGTCCGGGACAGGGGAATTATGGCTACACCTTC. Amino acid sequence: CAISGPGQGNYGYTF.

This clonotype showed up many times. The genes are TRBV20-1 and TRBJ1-3; D uncertain. The CDR3 totals 14 residues. The germline gives CDR1 DFQATT, CDR2 SNEGSKA (reference sequence). The V end was cut by 6 bases, the J end by 0 bases, with 12 bases between. The CDR3 region has the DNA TGCAGTGCGAGCGGGGTTAGCTCTGGAAACACCATATATTTT. Its translation is CSASGVSSGNTIYF.

This clonotype appeared a few times. The chain joins TRBV5-1 to TRBJ2-1, with 11 bases identical to TRBD2. CDR3 length: 18 residues. The germline CDR1 and CDR2 sequences are SGHRS and YFSETQ. J was trimmed by 9 bases and V by 0 bases; bases with no gene match: 14. CDR3 in DNA: TGCGCCAGCAGCTTGGACACTAGCGGGAGCGGGTTCAACGCTGAGCAGTTCTTC. As protein: CASSLDTSGSGFNAEQFF.

The chain links TRBV28 to TRBJ2-4; 13 positions agree with TRBD2. The germline V gene has CDR1 MDHEN and CDR2 SYDVKM. V lost 6 bases to trimming and J lost 7 bases; unmatched junction nucleotides: 3. The CDR3 consists of 14 residues. CDR3 coding DNA: TGTGCCAGCAGACTAGCGGGAGGGCCCAACATTCAGTACTTC. Translating it yields CASRLAGGPNIQYF. Using reference TRBV28 and TRBJ2-4 for the parts outside the CDR3, the full variable domain is DVKVTQSSRYLVKRTGEKVFLECVQDMDHENMFWYRQDPGLGLRLIYFSYDVKMKEKGDIPEGYSVSREKKERFSLILESASTNQTSMYLCASRLAGGPNIQYFGAGTRLSVL.

This clonotype appeared a few times. The chain links TRBV15 to TRBJ2-1, with 8 bases matching TRBD1. Germline loops: CDR1 LNHNV, CDR2 YYDKDF (reference sequence). The CDR3 has 15 amino acids. V lost 0 bases, J lost 5 bases, and 3 bases stayed unmatched. Written as DNA, the CDR3 is TGTGCCACCAGCAGAGACAGGGGGCGCGACAATGAGCAGTTCTTC. Amino acids: CATSRDRGRDNEQFF.

V gene TRBV2 combines with J gene TRBJ1-2, with 7 bases that match TRBD1. Germline V gene lookup returns CDR1 SNHLY and CDR2 FYNNEI. The trim removed 7 bases at V and 0 bases at J, leaving 17 bases unmatched. The CDR3 has 18 residues. CDR3 sequence: CASMRHNRDSGANYGYTF. The CDR3 DNA follows: TGTGCCAGCATGAGGCACAACCGGGACAGCGGGGCTAACTATGGCTACACCTTC.

DNA of the CDR3: TGCAGTGCTAGAGATCCCCAGGGGTCTTCCTATGGCTACACCTTC. Amino acids: CSARDPQGSSYGYTF. This chain uses TRBV20-1 with TRBJ1-2; D perhaps matches TRBD1 (6 bases). Germline-derived CDR1 and CDR2 are DFQATT and SNEGSKA (reference sequence). The CDR3 has 15 amino acids. Trimming removed 0 bases at V and 4 bases at J, with 15 bases between.

The chain couples TRBV2 to TRBJ2-1, with 10 bases that match TRBD1. V was clipped by 7 bases and J by 8 bases; unmatched bases: 11. CDR3 length: 15 residues. Germline V lookup: CDR1 SNHLY, CDR2 FYNNEI. CDR3 sequence: CASTQLRQGADEQFF. The CDR3, as DNA: TGTGCCAGCACCCAGCTCCGACAGGGGGCGGATGAGCAGTTCTTC.

This clonotype was seen only a few times. V is TRBV7-9 and J is TRBJ2-1; 12 nucleotides match TRBD2. Germline V gene data show CDR1 as SEHNR and CDR2 as FQNEAQ (reference sequence). The J segment lost 15 bases and the V segment lost 6 bases, leaving 12 bases of the junction unmatched. The CDR3 loop spans 14 amino acids. The CDR3 DNA reads as TGTGCCAGCAGGCTTACTAGCGGGAGGCCTCGGACGTTCTTC. The encoded protein is CASRLTSGRPRTFF.

The V call is TRBV7-2, the J call TRBJ1-1; no clear D. The CDR3 consists of 14 residues. The ends were cut back, 2 bases at V and 1 base at J, with 8 bases in the middle. The germline V gene encodes CDR1 SGHTA and CDR2 FQGNSA. The CDR3 reads CASSLSSRNTEAFF. The CDR3 DNA reads as TGTGCCAGCAGCTTATCCTCAAGGAACACTGAAGCTTTCTTT. Using reference TRBV7-2 and TRBJ1-1 for the parts outside the CDR3, the full variable domain is GAGVSQSPSNKVTEKGKDVELRCDPISGHTALYWYRQSLGQGLEFLIYFQGNSAPDKSGLPSDRFSAERTGGSVSTLTIQRTQQEDSAVYLCASSLSSRNTEAFFGQGTRLTVV.

This chain uses TRBV2 with TRBJ1-5; a weak D match, TRBD1 (5 bases). Trimming cost V 0 bases and J 4 bases, with 10 bases left between them. Looked up from germline, CDR1 is SNHLY and CDR2 is FYNNEI. CDR3 length: 15 amino acids. The CDR3 here is CASSEAQGRNQPQHF. The CDR3 nucleotides read TGTGCCAGCAGTGAAGCGCAGGGCCGTAATCAGCCCCAGCATTTT.

There are a few counts of this clonotype. The V and J genes are TRBV9 and TRBJ2-7; 11 nucleotides match TRBD2. V lost 4 bases and J lost 7; bases outside the gene matches: 10. The germline CDR1 and CDR2 sequences are SGDLS and YYNGEE. The CDR3 runs 15 residues. The CDR3 DNA reads TGTGCCAGCAGCCGAACCGGGACTAGCGGCCATGAGCAGTACTTC. Amino acid sequence: CASSRTGTSGHEQYF.

The chain joins TRBV5-1 to TRBJ2-7; TRBD1 matches 10 bases. This CDR3 comprises 15 residues. Germline V gives CDR1 SGHRS, CDR2 YFSETQ. V was pared by 4 bases and J by 6 bases, with 10 bases of the junction left unmatched. The CDR3 coding sequence is TGCGCCAGCAGCCAACCCGGGACAGGGGTCGGCGAGCAGTACTTC. This translates into CASSQPGTGVGEQYF.

This chain uses TRBV3-1 with TRBJ1-2; D gene ambiguous. The CDR3 extends over 13 amino acids. CDR1 LGHDT and CDR2 YNNKEL come from the germline V gene (reference sequence). V lost 3 bases and J 5 bases, leaving 10 bases between the germline ends. The CDR3 DNA reads TGTGCCAGCAGCCAGAACGCAGAGTATGGCTACACCTTC. This codes for CASSQNAEYGYTF.

This clonotype was counted between two and nine times. The V call is TRBV2, the J call TRBJ1-5; D is undetermined. The germline V gene encodes CDR1 SNHLY and CDR2 FYNNEI. V lost 2 bases to trimming and J lost 5 bases, with 10 bases between them. The CDR3 runs to 14 residues. The CDR3 reads CASSESNWDQPQHF. CDR3 nucleotides: TGTGCCAGCAGTGAAAGTAATTGGGATCAGCCCCAGCATTTT. The whole variable domain, filled in from reference TRBV2 and TRBJ1-5, reads EPEVTQTPSHQVTQMGQEVILRCVPISNHLYFYWYRQILGQKVEFLVSFYNNEISEKSEIFDDQFSVERPDGSNFTLKIRSTKLEDSAMYFCASSESNWDQPQHFGDGTRLSIL.

The chain carries TRBV4-2 and TRBJ2-7; no clear D. The CDR3 loop spans 14 amino acids. Trimming stripped 0 bases from V and 3 bases from J, with 9 bases between. Per germline, CDR1 LGHNA and CDR2 YNFKEQ. The DNA of the CDR3 is TGTGCCAGCAGCCAAGAATTGTACGACTACGAGCAGTACTTC. This encodes CASSQELYDYEQYF.

The chain employs TRBV5-1 and TRBJ1-2, with D possibly being TRBD1 (5 bases). CDR1 and CDR2 from the germline V gene are SGHRS and YFSETQ. Trimming pared 2 bases from V and 6 bases from J, leaving 26 bases between. This CDR3 spans 18 amino acids. The CDR3 is CASSFSPHGRVTENGYTF. As DNA, the CDR3 is TGCGCCAGCAGCTTTAGTCCCCACGGCAGGGTCACGGAAAATGGCTACACCTTC.

This clonotype was found a few times. CDR3 residues: CASSRDRGGVAFF. In DNA form, the CDR3 reads TGTGCCAGCAGCCGGGACAGGGGCGGGGTAGCTTTCTTT. The rearrangement uses TRBV7-9 and TRBJ1-1, with 10 bases identical to TRBD1. The J segment lost 10 bases and the V segment lost 5 bases, leaving 7 bases of the junction unmatched. This CDR3 region has 13 residues. From germline, CDR1 is SEHNR and CDR2 FQNEAQ (reference sequence).

This clonotype was seen a handful of times. This sequence joins TRBV6-1 and TRBJ1-4; D not certain. The CDR3 covers 14 residues. Trimming removed 5 bases at V and 4 bases at J, with 11 bases between. Germline V lookup: CDR1 MNHNS, CDR2 SASEGT. The CDR3 DNA is TGTGCCAGCAGTCGCGACGGTGATAATGAAAAACTGTTTTTT. The encoded protein is CASSRDGDNEKLFF.

There are a few counts of this clonotype. This sequence joins TRBV6-4 and TRBJ2-2, with D unclear. This CDR3 comprises 16 residues. Trimming removed 2 bases from V and 0 bases from J, with 10 bases in between. CDR1 is MRHNA, CDR2 SNTAGT, per germline. CDR3 sequence: CASSDLGRTNTGELFF. The CDR3 nucleotides read TGTGCCAGCAGTGACCTTGGAAGAACGAACACCGGGGAGCTGTTTTTT.